Below are 18 T cell receptor beta chains sequenced from a single sample in a study of graft-versus-host responses after intestinal transplantation. The table came from immunoSEQ multiplex PCR; TCRdb's copy has only in-frame clones and leaves some out. Of more than 80,000 clones listed, roughly nine tenths were seen once; the top ten hold approximately 0.28%. What these receptors recognize is not known. The source material was unstimulated CD4+ T cells sorted from spleen or lymph node cells, sampled before transplant. The receptors stem from a human donor who was the organ donor for an intestinal transplant.

The CDR3, as DNA: TGCGCCAGCGCGGACAGCGGTAGCACAGATACGCAGTATTTT. Translation gives CASADSGSTDTQYF. The V and J genes are TRBV5-1 and TRBJ2-3; D might be TRBD1 (6 bases). Germline V CDR1 and CDR2: SGHRS, YFSETQ. Deletions cut 7 bases from V and 0 bases from J, with 12 bases between. This CDR3 region has 14 residues.

The chain couples TRBV30 to TRBJ2-3; weak D call: TRBD1 (5 bases). Germline CDR1 GTSNPN, CDR2 SVGIG (reference sequence). Between the trimmed V and J ends, which lost 3 bases and 3 bases, there was a span of 10 bases. The length of the CDR3 is 13 residues. CDR3 loop: CAWRSSGTDTQYF. CDR3 coding DNA: TGTGCCTGGAGATCTTCAGGGACAGATACGCAGTATTTT. Full variable domain (missing parts from reference TRBV30 and TRBJ2-3): SQTIHQWPATLVQPVGSPLSLECTVEGTSNPNLYWYRQAAGRGLQLLFYSVGIGQISSEVPQNLSASRPQDRQFILSSKKLLLSDSGFYLCAWRSSGTDTQYFGPGTRLTVL.

The J gene is TRBJ1-4, the V gene TRBV6-6; 8 bases are shared with TRBD1. V lost 8 bases, J lost 8 bases, and 10 bases stayed unmatched. The V gene's germline CDR1 is MNHNY and CDR2 SVGAGI (reference sequence). CDR3 length: 14 amino acids. CDR3 nucleotide sequence: TGTGCCAGCCTGACAGGGGTGTTAGGGGAAAAACTGTTTTTT. Its protein is CASLTGVLGEKLFF.

The chain carries TRBV4-1 and TRBJ1-1; no reliable D call. CDR1 and CDR2 from the germline V gene are MGHRA and YSYEKL. The V gene lost 2 bases and the J gene lost 5 bases, with 12 bases spanning the gap. The CDR3 runs 14 residues. The chain's CDR3 is CASSQRRVRTEAFF. The DNA for the CDR3 is TGCGCCAGCAGCCAAAGGCGGGTGAGGACTGAAGCTTTCTTT.

This rearrangement joins TRBV19 to TRBJ2-1; 7 nucleotides line up with TRBD2. With 3 bases clipped from V and 6 bases from J, the junction kept 14 bases outside the gene matches. From germline, CDR1 is LNHDA and CDR2 SQIVND (reference sequence). This CDR3 is 17 amino acids long. CDR3 amino acids: CASSMSREIYRGNEQFF. In DNA, the CDR3 is TGTGCCAGTAGTATGTCGCGGGAGATCTATCGGGGCAATGAGCAGTTCTTC.

The rearrangement links TRBV6-5 to TRBJ2-4, with TRBD2 identical over 7 bases. The junction had 3 bases not matched to a gene; V was cut back by 0 bases and J by 7 bases. Germline values: CDR1 MNHEY, CDR2 SVGAGI. This CDR3 comprises 14 residues. CDR3 DNA: TGTGCCAGCAGTTACTCTGGGACTAAGAACATTCAGTACTTC. It codes for CASSYSGTKNIQYF.

The genes are TRBV28 and TRBJ2-5, with TRBD2 matching over 8 bases. In germline, CDR1 is MDHEN, CDR2 SYDVKM. The CDR3 runs 14 residues. Trimming took 8 bases from V and 5 from J; bases not matched to a gene: 10. CDR3 in DNA: TGTGCCAGCCTTACCGGGACTAGGGGGGAGACCCAGTACTTC. Protein sequence: CASLTGTRGETQYF.

The chain uses TRBV7-2 and TRBJ2-4; weak D call: TRBD2 (6 bases). The CDR3 is 14 amino acids. The germline gives CDR1 SGHTA, CDR2 FQGNSA. V was clipped by 1 base and J by 6 bases, with 10 bases between them. The CDR3 region has the DNA TGTGCCAGCAGCTTAGTGGGAGGTTTAAACATTCAGTACTTC. Its translation is CASSLVGGLNIQYF. Looking up the rest from reference TRBV7-2 and TRBJ2-4 gives the full variable domain: GAGVSQSPSNKVTEKGKDVELRCDPISGHTALYWYRQSLGQGLEFLIYFQGNSAPDKSGLPSDRFSAERTGGSVSTLTIQRTQQEDSAVYLCASSLVGGLNIQYFGAGTRLSVL.

J is TRBJ1-2 and V is TRBV5-1, with D tentatively TRBD1 (5 bases). Trimming cost V 0 bases and J 4 bases, with 13 bases left between them. The CDR3 has 15 amino acids. CDR1 and CDR2 from the germline V gene are SGHRS and YFSETQ. This CDR3 reads CASSLAQGVPYGYTF. The CDR3, as DNA: TGCGCCAGCAGCTTGGCGCAGGGTGTCCCCTATGGCTACACCTTC.

The chain joins TRBV10-3 to TRBJ1-6; a possible D gene is TRBD1 (6 bases). V lost 2 bases and J lost 7, with 9 bases in between. This CDR3 has 14 amino acids. CDR1 and CDR2 (germline): ENHRY, SYGVKD. This CDR3 is CAISERGGNSPLHF. The CDR3 DNA follows: TGTGCCATCAGTGAGAGGGGGGGGAATTCACCCCTCCACTTT.

V and J are TRBV6-4 and TRBJ2-1; 9 bases match TRBD2. V lost 3 bases and J lost 9; bases outside the gene matches: 9. CDR3 length: 15 residues. The V gene's germline CDR1 is MRHNA and CDR2 SNTAGT. The CDR3 nucleotides are TGTGCCAGCAGTGAAGAATCTGCGGGAGGGAGTGAGCAGTTCTTC. This sequence encodes CASSEESAGGSEQFF.

V is TRBV11-1 and J is TRBJ1-2, with 8 bases fitting TRBD1. The CDR3 totals 13 residues. Germline values: CDR1 SGHAT, CDR2 FQDESV (reference sequence). The ends lost 5 bases at V and 8 bases at J; junction bases unmatched: 7. CDR3 DNA: TGTGCCAGCAGCCCGGACAGGGCCTACGGCTACACCTTC. Its protein is CASSPDRAYGYTF.

The chain combines TRBV5-1 with TRBJ2-5; possibly TRBD1 for D (5 bases). This CDR3 contains 12 residues. The germline gives CDR1 SGHRS, CDR2 YFSETQ. V lost 7 bases, J lost 4 bases, and 11 bases lay in between. The CDR3 sequence is CASRQGGETQYF. The CDR3 DNA is TGCGCCAGCCGCCAGGGTGGAGAGACCCAGTACTTC.

The chain employs TRBV6-1 and TRBJ1-2; D may be TRBD1 (5 bases). Between the trimmed V and J ends, which lost 7 bases and 5 bases, there was a span of 20 bases. This CDR3 is 15 amino acids long. Germline CDR1 reads MNHNS; CDR2 reads SASEGT. Here the CDR3 reads CASTKGEGQQYGYTF. For the CDR3, the DNA is TGTGCCAGCACCAAAGGGGAAGGGCAACAATATGGCTACACCTTC.

The chain carries TRBV19 and TRBJ1-1; D may be TRBD1 (5 bases). V lost 6 bases to trimming and J lost 5 bases, with 13 bases between them. Germline V CDR1 and CDR2: LNHDA, SQIVND (reference sequence). The CDR3 consists of 13 residues. The CDR3, as DNA: TGTGCCAGTAGGCGGGGGGGGGATACTGAAGCTTTCTTT. Protein product: CASRRGGDTEAFF.

The chain employs TRBV7-6 and TRBJ2-5; the D is unclear. The CDR3 has 14 residues. From germline, CDR1 is SGHVS and CDR2 FNYEAQ. Trimming took 5 bases from V and 5 from J, leaving 15 bases between them. Written as DNA, the CDR3 is TGTGCCAGCAGCCCCAGCCTGGTGAGGGAGACCCAGTACTTC. Protein: CASSPSLVRETQYF.

The genes are TRBV4-1 and TRBJ2-1; TRBD1 aligns across 7 bases. V was pared by 5 bases and J by 0 bases, with 4 bases of the junction left unmatched. From germline, CDR1 is MGHRA and CDR2 YSYEKL. The CDR3 is 15 residues long. Here the CDR3 reads CASSATGSSYNEQFF. DNA for the CDR3: TGCGCCAGCAGCGCGACAGGGAGCTCCTACAATGAGCAGTTCTTC.

The V and J genes are TRBV5-1 and TRBJ2-3, with 7 bases aligning to TRBD2. With V trimmed by 6 bases and J by 0 bases, 7 bases remained unmatched. The CDR3 runs 15 residues. CDR1 and CDR2 from the germline V gene are SGHRS and YFSETQ. CDR3 region: CASTPTSTSTDTQYF. The CDR3 nucleotides read TGCGCCAGCACCCCGACTAGCACTAGCACAGATACGCAGTATTTT.